Listed below are T cell receptor beta chains from one sample, sequenced in a study of T cells in Graves' hyperthyroidism and ophthalmopathy. Via MiXCR, TCRdb re-called the multiplex PCR reads, giving one row per CDR3 protein. The data show around 390,000 distinct CDR3 sequences, with around 15% seen just once and roughly 21% held by the top ten. What was sequenced was blood. Receptor source: a woman in her twenties or thirties with Graves' ophthalmopathy. Each CDR3 is given with its conserved first and last residue. A D gene is named only where the DNA matches it firmly. Clone sizes are given selectively: once, few, many, or a class where the clone is expanded.

size,V,D,J,CDR3,DNA
many,TRBV12-3/TRBV12-4,-,TRBJ2-7,CASSAYMSSYEQYF,TGTGCCAGCAGTGCCTACATGAGCTCCTACGAGCAGTACTTC
many,TRBV20-1,TRBD2,TRBJ2-1,CSAAPFPSGDYNEQFF,TGCAGTGCGGCTCCCTTTCCTAGCGGGGATTACAATGAGCAGTTCTTC
few,TRBV20-1,-,TRBJ1-4,CSAQDTPEEKLFF,TGCAGTGCCCAAGACACCCCGGAGGAAAAACTGTTTTTT
many,TRBV7-2,-,TRBJ2-7,CASSLAGLQSYEQYF,TGTGCCAGCAGCTTAGCGGGGCTCCAGAGCTACGAGCAGTACTTC
many,TRBV6-1,TRBD1,TRBJ1-6,CASSRHNRGGNSPLHF,TGTGCCAGCAGTCGCCATAACAGGGGAGGAAATTCACCCCTCCACTTT
many,TRBV6-5,TRBD2,TRBJ2-5,CASSYSARGGGETQYF,TGTGCCAGCAGTTACTCAGCCCGCGGGGGGGGGGAGACCCAGTACTTC
once,TRBV7-6,-,TRBJ2-2,CASSLGGMNTGELFF,TGTGCCAGCAGCTTAGGGGGGATGAACACCGGGGAGCTGTTTTTT
-,TRBV20-1,-,TRBJ2-1,CSAMNEQFF,TGCAGTGCTATGAATGAGCAGTTCTTC
many,TRBV10-1,TRBD1,TRBJ2-7,CASRGTGSEQYF,TGCGCCAGCAGGGGGACAGGGAGCGAGCAGTACTTC
many,TRBV18,-,TRBJ2-1,CASSPPAGTSSYNEQFF,TGTGCCAGCTCACCACCGGCAGGGACATCCTCCTACAATGAGCAGTTCTTC
many,TRBV12-3/TRBV12-4,TRBD2,TRBJ2-5,CASSRRTSGGEETQYF,TGTGCCAGCAGCCGCCGGACTAGCGGGGGGGAAGAGACCCAGTACTTC
many,TRBV10-1,-,TRBJ1-1,CASSEEVWPFF,TGCGCCAGCAGTGAGGAGGTTTGGCCTTTCTTT
many,TRBV15,-,TRBJ2-3,CATSRDRAVYTDTQYF,TGTGCCACCAGCAGAGATCGGGCGGTTTACACAGATACGCAGTATTTT
few,TRBV4-1,-,TRBJ2-1,CASSQGGGYNEQFF,TGCGCCAGCAGCCAAGGGGGCGGGTACAATGAGCAGTTCTTC
many,TRBV7-2,TRBD1,TRBJ2-5,CASTRVDRGSETQYF,TGTGCCAGCACTAGGGTGGACAGGGGGTCAGAGACCCAGTACTTC
many,TRBV13,-,TRBJ2-1,CASSLTGLNEQFF,TGTGCCAGCAGCTTAACAGGCCTCAATGAGCAGTTCTTC
many,TRBV20-1,TRBD1,TRBJ2-1,CSATRQGANHEQFF,TGCAGTGCTACCCGACAGGGGGCTAATCATGAGCAGTTCTTC
many,TRBV20-1,TRBD2,TRBJ2-3,CSAPDTSGGTTDTQYF,TGCAGTGCTCCTGACACTAGCGGGGGAACCACAGATACGCAGTATTTT
many,TRBV7-9,-,TRBJ2-7,CASSFSAVAYEQYF,TGTGCCAGCAGCTTCTCGGCAGTTGCGTACGAGCAGTACTTC
many,TRBV7-9,-,TRBJ2-7,CASSLAGQSFYEQYF,TGTGCCAGCAGCTTAGCAGGGCAATCCTTCTACGAGCAGTACTTC
many,TRBV12-3/TRBV12-4,TRBD2,TRBJ2-3,CASSIAGGGNTQYF,TGTGCCAGCAGCATAGCGGGGGGGGGGAATACGCAGTATTTT
many,TRBV27,TRBD1,TRBJ1-2,CASKDRAAGYTF,TGTGCCAGCAAAGACAGGGCGGCCGGCTACACCTTC
many,TRBV27,TRBD1,TRBJ1-5,CARRDRVNQPQHF,TGTGCCAGAAGAGACAGGGTCAATCAGCCCCAGCATTTT
many,TRBV20-1,-,TRBJ1-1,CSARGLWYTEAFF,TGCAGTGCTAGGGGTTTATGGTACACTGAAGCTTTCTTT
many,TRBV29-1,-,TRBJ2-3,CSVAKGVTDTQYF,TGCAGCGTTGCAAAGGGGGTCACAGATACGCAGTATTTT
few,TRBV7-3,TRBD1,TRBJ2-3,CASSGGQGAADTQYF,TGTGCCAGCAGTGGTGGACAGGGGGCTGCAGATACGCAGTATTTT
few,TRBV5-8,-,TRBJ2-3,CASSFVADTQYF,TGTGCCAGCAGCTTTGTCGCGGATACGCAGTATTTT
many,TRBV12-3/TRBV12-4,TRBD1,TRBJ2-5,CASSLSAGQGLETQYF,TGTGCCAGCAGTTTAAGCGCTGGACAGGGGTTAGAGACCCAGTACTTC
few,TRBV7-2,-,TRBJ1-3,CASSLGPYQDSGNTIYF,TGTGCCAGCAGCTTAGGCCCGTACCAAGACTCTGGAAACACCATATATTTT
many,TRBV2,TRBD1,TRBJ1-5,CASSAGQGDYQPQHF,TGTGCCAGCAGTGCGGGACAGGGGGACTATCAGCCCCAGCATTTT
many,TRBV20-1,-,TRBJ1-2,CSARVGQTNYGYTF,TGCAGTGCTAGAGTAGGTCAGACCAACTATGGCTACACCTTC
many,TRBV20-1,TRBD2,TRBJ2-1,CSAQGLGNEQFF,TGCAGTGCCCAAGGACTAGGCAATGAGCAGTTCTTC
many,TRBV7-9,TRBD1,TRBJ1-4,CASSPPGQGLEKLFF,TGTGCCAGCAGCCCCCCGGGACAGGGCCTTGAAAAACTGTTTTTT
many,TRBV18,-,TRBJ2-3,CASSPPRSQRGTDTQYF,TGTGCCAGCTCACCCCCGAGGAGCCAGCGAGGCACAGATACGCAGTATTTT
-,TRBV19,TRBD1,TRBJ1-5,CASRTRGQVRQPQHF,TGTGCCAGTAGGACTCGTGGACAGGTTCGTCAGCCCCAGCATTTT
-,TRBV6-1,TRBD1,TRBJ2-5,CASTPDRPGETQYF,TGTGCCAGCACTCCGGACAGGCCGGGAGAGACCCAGTACTTC
many,TRBV6-1,-,TRBJ1-1,CASSDIMEIRTEAFF,TGTGCCAGCAGTGATATTATGGAGATCCGGACTGAAGCTTTCTTT
few,TRBV11-2,TRBD1,TRBJ2-7,CASSSTGTGYYEQYF,TGTGCCAGCAGCTCGACCGGGACAGGGTACTACGAGCAGTACTTC
many,TRBV2,-,TRBJ2-3,CASSARVFTDTQYF,TGTGCCAGCAGTGCTAGGGTTTTCACAGATACGCAGTATTTT
-,TRBV25-1,-,TRBJ1-2,CASSEGSYGYTF,TGTGCCAGCAGTGAAGGGTCCTATGGCTACACCTTC
many,TRBV20-1,-,TRBJ2-2,CSARPLRELFF,TGCAGTGCTAGGCCCCTCCGGGAGCTGTTTTTT
many,TRBV5-1,TRBD1,TRBJ1-2,CASSLKGQRANYGYTF,TGCGCCAGCAGCTTGAAGGGACAGAGAGCTAACTATGGCTACACCTTC
many,TRBV28,-,TRBJ2-3,CASSPLGAPGTDTQYF,TGTGCCAGCAGTCCACTCGGGGCCCCCGGCACAGATACGCAGTATTTT
many,TRBV5-5,TRBD1,TRBJ1-1,CASSGQANTEAFF,TGTGCCAGCAGCGGACAGGCGAACACTGAAGCTTTCTTT
many,TRBV27,-,TRBJ1-4,CASTLTGSRGEKLFF,TGTGCCAGCACCCTTACGGGGTCCCGGGGGGAAAAACTGTTTTTT
-,TRBV12-3/TRBV12-4,-,TRBJ2-2,CASTSSWAAGELFF,TGTGCCAGCACCTCCTCCTGGGCCGCCGGGGAGCTGTTTTTT
many,TRBV18,-,TRBJ2-1,CASSPLPGNEQFF,TGTGCCAGCTCACCACTCCCGGGCAATGAGCAGTTCTTC
-,TRBV5-6,-,TRBJ2-6,CANSLVPYSGANVLTF,TGTGCCAACAGCTTGGTTCCGTACTCTGGGGCCAACGTCCTGACTTTC
many,TRBV18,-,TRBJ1-5,CASRTGSNQPQHF,TGTGCCAGTCGAACAGGGAGCAATCAGCCCCAGCATTTT
many,TRBV20-1,TRBD1,TRBJ1-2,CSAYASGTGKGGYTF,TGCAGTGCGTACGCCTCCGGGACAGGGAAAGGTGGCTACACCTTC
many,TRBV20-1,TRBD2,TRBJ2-5,CSARRTRLETQYF,TGCAGTGCTAGGAGGACTAGGCTGGAGACCCAGTACTTC
many,TRBV24-1,-,TRBJ1-2,CATSAPDSGYGYTF,TGTGCCACCAGTGCCCCGGACTCTGGCTATGGCTACACCTTC
many,TRBV28,-,TRBJ1-2,CASSYFRDWGRGYTF,TGTGCCAGCAGTTACTTCCGGGACTGGGGCCGAGGCTACACCTTC
-,TRBV6-2/TRBV6-3,TRBD1,TRBJ2-7,CASSYAPGGQGIYEQYF,TGTGCCAGCAGTTACGCCCCTGGGGGACAGGGAATATACGAGCAGTACTTC
few,TRBV7-9,-,TRBJ1-5,CASSSSRGSNQPQHF,TGTGCCAGCAGTTCATCCCGCGGTAGCAATCAGCCCCAGCATTTT